This T cell receptor (beta chain) was documented in a study of human T cells and chemical hapten exposure. This clonotype was observed a few times. TCRdb re-derived calls from the RACE reads in MiXCR, one entry per CDR3 protein. The data contain 90,000 or so distinct CDR3 sequences, about 8.5% of them singletons. The germline V and J ends were trimmed by 5 bases and 3 bases, with 13 bases remaining between them. The CDR3 has 14 residues. The germline V gene has CDR1 MNHNY and CDR2 SVGAGI (reference sequence). Time point denoted: pre-sensitization, week 0. Sample treatment: therapeutic diphenylcyclopropenone sensitization with weekly scalp DPC.

The gene calls are TRBV6-6 and TRBJ2-5; D may be TRBD1 or TRBD2 (5 bases each). The material sequenced was whole blood, taken in connection with sensitization to the hapten diphenylcyclopropenone (DPC). The sequence came from a middle-aged man with alopecia areata. Some clones in this sample may be carry-over from other donors' samples. CDR3 DNA sequence: TGTGCCAGCAGTCTACGGGGACCGGAAGAGACCCAGTACTTC. Its protein is CASSLRGPEETQYF.